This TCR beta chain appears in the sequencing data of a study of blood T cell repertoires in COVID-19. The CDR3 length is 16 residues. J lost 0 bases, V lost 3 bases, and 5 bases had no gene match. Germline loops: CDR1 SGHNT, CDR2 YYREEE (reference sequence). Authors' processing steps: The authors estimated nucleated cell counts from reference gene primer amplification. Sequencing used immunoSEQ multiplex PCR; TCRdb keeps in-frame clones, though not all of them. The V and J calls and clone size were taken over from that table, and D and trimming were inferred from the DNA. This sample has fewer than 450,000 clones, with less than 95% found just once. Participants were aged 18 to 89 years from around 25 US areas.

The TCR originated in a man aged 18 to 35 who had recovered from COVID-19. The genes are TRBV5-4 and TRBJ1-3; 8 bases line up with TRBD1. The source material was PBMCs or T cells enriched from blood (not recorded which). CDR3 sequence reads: CASSSAGGTSGNTIYF. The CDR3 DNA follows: TGTGCCAGCAGCTCAGCAGGGGGCACCTCTGGAAACACCATATATTTT.